The subject of this entry is one T cell receptor beta chain. Its antigen is currently unknown. In the study's own analysis: ImmunoSEQ supplied junction-only sequences lacking quality scores, so filtering was different. Assay: immunoSEQ multiplex PCR; the TCRdb copy retains only in-frame clones and omits some. The D gene and trimming were derived from the DNA, and the V and J assignments and clone size from that table. Altogether about 2.1 million clones are present, roughly 93% being singletons, with the ten largest covering about 1.7%. CD8 cells classed as naive were CD45RO-negative and positively selected for CCR7, excluding terminally differentiated effector memory CD45RA+ cells. Germline V gives CDR1 MRHNA, CDR2 SNTAGT. V was shortened by 0 bases and J by 5 bases, with 8 bases between the two germline ends. CDR3 size: 15 residues. The data originate from a study of shared clonotypes between healthy human individuals. Overall study context: The plates for each donor numbered three CD4 naive, three CD4 memory, two CD8 naive and one CD8 memory.

Study results and caveats: Memory subsets generally showed lower estimated richness than naive subsets. The study found lower generation probabilities in non-shared clonotypes than in those shared by all four donors.

The chain has TRBV6-4 and TRBJ1-6, with D possibly matching TRBD1 (6 bases). The sample was naive CD8+ T cells from PBMCs. The receptor was derived from a man aged 18 to 29 in good health. Some clones in this sample may be carry-over from other donors' samples. CDR3 in DNA: TGTGCCAGCAGTGACTCCGGGACACATAATTCACCCCTCCACTTT. This codes for CASSDSGTHNSPLHF.